Below, 32 T cell receptor beta chains from the same sample are listed, as sequenced in a study of T cells in Graves' hyperthyroidism and ophthalmopathy. Amplified regions were TCR beta CDR3 sequences from RNA transcripts. During a first-round RT-PCR of the TCR CDR3, the HTBI primer set was used. One entry per CDR3 protein, called by TCRdb with MiXCR from the multiplex PCR reads. The sample includes fewer than 650,000 distinct CDR3 sequences, 14% to 15% seen only once; the top ten take around 4%. Sequenced sample: blood. The receptors here all came from a middle-aged woman with Graves' ophthalmopathy.

There are many counts of this clonotype. The V gene is TRBV6-1, the J gene TRBJ1-1; D unresolved. Germline V CDR1 and CDR2: MNHNS, SASEGT. V was trimmed by 0 bases and J by 0 bases, leaving 8 bases between them. This CDR3 spans 15 amino acids. As DNA, the CDR3 is TGTGCCAGCAGTGAAGCCGGACGGATGAACACTGAAGCTTTCTTT. Translation: CASSEAGRMNTEAFF.

This clonotype was counted at least ten times. The chain couples TRBV4-3 to TRBJ1-1; perhaps TRBD1 as D (5 bases). This CDR3 is 17 amino acids long. Germline lookup yields CDR1 LGHNA and CDR2 YSLEER. With 0 bases removed from V and 0 bases from J, the gap between germline ends came to 14 bases. The CDR3 nucleotides read TGCGCCAGCAGCCAAGATCGAATAGGGACCATGAACACTGAAGCTTTCTTT. Translating gives CASSQDRIGTMNTEAFF.

This clonotype was recorded many times. The CDR3 nucleotides are TGTGCCAGCAGTGCCGACCCGGGACTAGCGGCTTACGAGCAGTACTTC. Its protein product is CASSADPGLAAYEQYF. The chain links TRBV12-3 or TRBV12-4 to TRBJ2-7; TRBD2 agrees at 11 bases. V lost 5 bases, J lost 4 bases, and 10 bases stayed unmatched. The CDR3 runs to 16 residues.

There are many counts of this clonotype. The chain has TRBV12-3 or TRBV12-4 and TRBJ1-2; D is perhaps TRBD1 (6 bases). The CDR3 is made up of 13 amino acids. V lost 5 bases and J lost 4, with 11 bases in between. The CDR3 reads CASSETGSYGYTF. CDR3 bases: TGTGCCAGCAGTGAAACAGGGAGCTATGGCTACACCTTC.

At least ten counts were recorded for this clonotype. The gene calls are TRBV4-1 and TRBJ2-7; the D is unclear. Deletions cut 4 bases from V and 1 base from J, with 11 bases between. In germline, CDR1 is MGHRA, CDR2 YSYEKL. The CDR3 consists of 14 residues. As DNA, the CDR3 is TGCGCCAGCAGCCTGAAGATAAATTCCTACGAGCAGTACTTC. Its protein product is CASSLKINSYEQYF.

This clonotype showed up many times. The chain joins TRBV6-1 to TRBJ1-1; D possibly corresponds to TRBD1 (5 bases). The CDR3 is 12 residues long. Germline V gene data show CDR1 as MNHNS and CDR2 as SASEGT. V dropped 9 bases and J dropped 1 base, with 9 bases sitting between them. CDR3 sequence reads: CASATGNTEAFF. The CDR3 DNA follows: TGTGCCAGTGCCACAGGGAACACTGAAGCTTTCTTT.

This clonotype was recorded at least ten times. The chain combines TRBV19 with TRBJ1-5; 7 bases are shared with TRBD1. V trimming: 4 bases; J trimming: 7 bases; junction bases outside the gene matches: 4. Germline CDR1 is LNHDA and CDR2 is SQIVND (reference sequence). The length of the CDR3 is 13 residues. CDR3 coding DNA: TGTGCCAGTAGTACAGGGGGTGACCAGCCCCAGCATTTT. Encoded protein: CASSTGGDQPQHF. Supplemented by reference TRBV19 and TRBJ1-5, the full variable domain reads DGGITQSPKYLFRKEGQNVTLSCEQNLNHDAMYWYRQDPGQGLRLIYYSQIVNDFQKGDIAEGYSVSREKKESFPLTVTSAQKNPTAFYLCASSTGGDQPQHFGDGTRLSIL.

This clonotype came up many times. This may be a read error, as it is one base from a much larger clone. The DNA of the CDR3 is TGTGCCAGCAGTCCTATGATGAACACTGAAGCTTTCTTT. Translated: CASSPMMNTEAFF. V gene TRBV12-3 or TRBV12-4 combines with J gene TRBJ1-1; D is uncertain. The CDR3 has 13 residues. Trimming left V 5 bases short and J 0 bases short, with 7 bases between.

This chain joins TRBV9 and TRBJ2-7; D is possibly TRBD2 (7 bases). CDR1 and CDR2 from the germline V gene are SGDLS and YYNGEE. This CDR3 has 16 residues. V dropped 2 bases and J dropped 5 bases, with 20 bases sitting between them. CDR3: CASSVEGRGSTDEQYF. CDR3 coding DNA: TGTGCCAGCAGCGTTGAGGGGAGGGGGAGTACAGACGAGCAGTACTTC.

Many counts were recorded for this clonotype. CDR3 in DNA: TGCAGTGCTAGAGATCCTCAGACAATTGGCACTGAAGCTTTCTTT. It is translated as CSARDPQTIGTEAFF. The gene calls are TRBV20-1 and TRBJ1-1; D unclear. Looked up from germline, CDR1 is DFQATT and CDR2 is SNEGSKA (reference sequence). The CDR3 runs 15 residues. V was trimmed by 0 bases and J by 4 bases, leaving 15 bases between them.

This clonotype showed up many times. The J gene is TRBJ2-7, the V gene TRBV6-2 or TRBV6-3, with 7 bases that match TRBD1. The V and J ends lost 6 bases and 3 bases, in that order; junction bases with no gene match: 11. The CDR3 consists of 15 residues. CDR1 and CDR2 from the germline V gene are MNHEY and SVGEGT. The chain's CDR3 is CASRQNRDSLYEQYF. The CDR3 DNA reads TGTGCCAGCAGACAGAACCGGGACAGTCTCTACGAGCAGTACTTC.

In this sample, this clonotype turned up many times. The V gene is TRBV29-1, the J gene TRBJ1-2; D unresolved. The CDR3 consists of 12 residues. Germline V lookup: CDR1 SQVTM, CDR2 ANQGSEA. Trimming removed 7 bases at V and 0 bases at J, with 9 bases between. CDR3 sequence (DNA): TGCAGCGCTTGGACCTCTAACTATGGCTACACCTTC. It specifies CSAWTSNYGYTF.

This clonotype was seen at least ten times. The chain couples TRBV20-1 to TRBJ2-7, with 8 positions matching TRBD1. Germline V gives CDR1 DFQATT, CDR2 SNEGSKA (reference sequence). CDR3 length equals 13 residues. V dropped 1 base and J dropped 5; count of bases not matched to a gene: 4. This CDR3 reads CSARGDRGHEQYF. The CDR3 DNA reads as TGCAGTGCTAGAGGTGACAGGGGCCACGAGCAGTACTTC.

This clonotype has more than one count but fewer than ten. V is TRBV20-1 and J is TRBJ2-7; TRBD2 matches at 12 bases. With V trimmed by 2 bases and J by 4 bases, 9 bases remained unmatched. Germline V lookup: CDR1 DFQATT, CDR2 SNEGSKA (reference sequence). This CDR3 contains 16 residues. The DNA for the CDR3 is TGCAGTGCTAGACCGCGGACTAGCGGGGATCTTTACGAGCAGTACTTC. Amino acids: CSARPRTSGDLYEQYF.

The rearrangement joins TRBV19 to TRBJ2-2; D call uncertain. Germline V gene lookup returns CDR1 LNHDA and CDR2 SQIVND (reference sequence). The CDR3 consists of 15 residues. V was pared by 1 base and J by 5 bases, with 11 bases between. CDR3 sequence reads: CASSIADVATGELFF. DNA for the CDR3: TGTGCCAGTAGTATAGCCGATGTTGCAACCGGGGAGCTGTTTTTT.

This chain links TRBV15 with TRBJ1-1, with 9 bases fitting TRBD1. This CDR3 is built from 16 residues. Germline CDR1 reads LNHNV; CDR2 reads YYDKDF (reference sequence). The V gene end was trimmed by 2 bases and the J gene end by 2 bases; junction bases not matched to a gene: 6. The CDR3 region is CATSRTPGQGNTEAFF. As DNA, the CDR3 is TGTGCCACCAGCAGAACACCGGGACAGGGAAACACTGAAGCTTTCTTT.

This clonotype was seen only a few times. This chain joins TRBV5-1 and TRBJ2-7; perhaps TRBD1 as D (8 bases). V gave up 0 bases and J gave up 5 bases, with 18 bases separating them. This CDR3 has 16 residues. From germline, CDR1 is SGHRS and CDR2 YFSETQ. CDR3 sequence (DNA): TGCGCCAGCAGCTTGGCCCAGAACAGGGGGAGGGACGAGCAGTACTTC. This encodes CASSLAQNRGRDEQYF.

The rearrangement links TRBV6-5 to TRBJ2-2; 9 nucleotides align to TRBD1. J was trimmed by 6 bases and V by 4 bases; bases with no gene match: 9. There are 16 residues in the CDR3. Germline CDR1 and CDR2: MNHEY and SVGAGI. CDR3: CASSSRWDREAGELFF. The CDR3 DNA reads TGTGCCAGCAGTTCCCGCTGGGACAGGGAGGCCGGGGAGCTGTTTTTT.

This clonotype was counted ten times or more. This rearrangement joins TRBV2 to TRBJ1-2, with TRBD1 matching over 8 bases. In germline, CDR1 is SNHLY, CDR2 FYNNEI. The CDR3 loop spans 15 amino acids. V was clipped by 6 bases and J by 3 bases; unmatched bases: 9. The CDR3 protein is CASRLDRGGDYGYTF. The CDR3 coding sequence is TGTGCCAGCAGACTAGACAGGGGAGGTGACTATGGCTACACCTTC.

This clonotype was observed at least ten times. The rearrangement uses TRBV3-1 and TRBJ2-5; tentatively, D is TRBD1 or TRBD2 (5 bases each). CDR1 and CDR2 from the germline V gene are LGHDT and YNNKEL (reference sequence). The CDR3 is made up of 16 amino acids. Deletions cut 0 bases from V and 5 bases from J, with 16 bases between. The CDR3 DNA sequence: TGTGCCAGCAGCCAAGAAGCTGGGACGAGTGGTGAGACCCAGTACTTC. It codes for CASSQEAGTSGETQYF.

This clonotype has at least ten counts. This chain connects TRBV6-5 to TRBJ2-7; possibly TRBD1 for D (6 bases). V lost 2 bases and J 6 bases, leaving 17 bases between the germline ends. Germline values: CDR1 MNHEY, CDR2 SVGAGI. The CDR3 sequence is 15 residues long. The CDR3 DNA reads as TGTGCCAGCAGTTACGATGGGACATTTCGGTCCGAGCAGTACTTC. It specifies CASSYDGTFRSEQYF.

The chain is built from TRBV7-3 and TRBJ2-7; D gene uncertain. Trimming stripped 4 bases from V and 5 bases from J, with 12 bases between. Germline V gene data show CDR1 as SGHTA and CDR2 as FQGTGA. The CDR3 sequence is 13 residues long. The CDR3 DNA reads TGTGCCAGCAGCTCAAAGACCCTGCACGAGCAGTACTTC. Encoded protein: CASSSKTLHEQYF.

This clonotype was detected ten times or more. The chain uses TRBV25-1 and TRBJ2-1; D possibly corresponds to TRBD1 (5 bases). CDR3 size: 15 residues. The germline V gene has CDR1 MGHDK and CDR2 SYGVNS. Trimming removed 6 bases at V and 0 bases at J, with 12 bases between. Written as DNA, the CDR3 is TGTGCCAGCAGCGCAGGGAAGAGCTCCTACAATGAGCAGTTCTTC. It specifies CASSAGKSSYNEQFF.

This clonotype was counted at least ten times. The chain links TRBV28 to TRBJ2-5, with D tentatively TRBD2 (6 bases). The germline V and J ends were trimmed by 4 bases and 5 bases, with 11 bases remaining between them. CDR3 size: 13 residues. Germline-derived CDR1 and CDR2 are MDHEN and SYDVKM. The CDR3 protein is CASSSSSAETQYF. Here the CDR3 DNA reads TGTGCCAGCAGTTCCTCTAGCGCGGAGACCCAGTACTTC.

The rearrangement links TRBV6-1 to TRBJ1-2; no clear D. The V gene lost 2 bases and the J gene lost 3 bases, with 4 bases spanning the gap. There are 12 residues in the CDR3. Per germline, CDR1 MNHNS and CDR2 SASEGT. In DNA, the CDR3 is TGTGCCAGCAGTGAATTGGACTATGGCTACACCTTC. Amino acids: CASSELDYGYTF.

The chain employs TRBV29-1 and TRBJ2-7; either TRBD1 or TRBD2 may supply D (5 bases each). Germline lookup yields CDR1 SQVTM and CDR2 ANQGSEA. V shed 7 bases and J shed 0 bases, with 13 bases lying between them. There are 13 residues in the CDR3. CDR3 region: CSGGSGNSYEQYF. CDR3 sequence (DNA): TGCAGCGGGGGGTCAGGCAACTCCTACGAGCAGTACTTC.

This clonotype was observed at least ten times. The chain carries TRBV30 and TRBJ1-1; D unclear. The CDR3 is 16 amino acids. Germline V gene data show CDR1 as GTSNPN and CDR2 as SVGIG (reference sequence). Trimming removed 1 base at V and 0 bases at J, with 15 bases between. The CDR3 reads CAWSAAGKILNTEAFF. For the CDR3, the DNA is TGTGCCTGGAGTGCTGCGGGGAAGATCCTGAACACTGAAGCTTTCTTT.

This clonotype was counted at least ten times. For the CDR3, the DNA is TGTGCCAGTAGTAGCGAGGGACTAGCGGGAGCCCTCGCCGAGCAGTACTTC. Its protein is CASSSEGLAGALAEQYF. The gene calls are TRBV19 and TRBJ2-7, with 14 bases lining up with TRBD2. There are 17 residues in the CDR3. Germline assignment: CDR1 LNHDA and CDR2 SQIVND (reference sequence). J gave up 6 bases and V 4 bases, and 11 bases lay outside the gene matches.

This chain connects TRBV12-3 or TRBV12-4 to TRBJ2-4; no reliable D call. The V gene lost 7 bases and the J gene lost 2 bases, with 12 bases spanning the gap. The CDR3 is 14 amino acids. DNA of the CDR3: TGTGCCAGCAATCGGGCTTCCTCCAAAAACATTCAGTACTTC. This codes for CASNRASSKNIQYF.

This clonotype has just a few counts. The chain is built from TRBV20-1 and TRBJ2-5; 7 positions agree with TRBD2. Trimming removed 0 bases from V and 4 bases from J; junction bases left unmatched: 14. The CDR3 contains 17 residues. Per the germline V gene, CDR1 is DFQATT and CDR2 is SNEGSKA (reference sequence). CDR3 sequence (DNA): TGCAGTGCTAGAGATGGGAGGGTAGGGCGGGAGTCAGAGACCCAGTACTTC. Protein sequence: CSARDGRVGRESETQYF.

CDR3 amino acids: CASSKTGRSEQYF. For the CDR3, the DNA is TGTGCCAGCAGTAAGACAGGAAGGAGCGAGCAGTACTTC. V and J are TRBV6-1 and TRBJ2-7; D is perhaps TRBD1 (6 bases). The V gene lost 5 bases and the J gene lost 6 bases, with 14 bases spanning the gap. Germline V gives CDR1 MNHNS, CDR2 SASEGT. The CDR3 is 13 residues long.

This clonotype has ten or more counts. The chain links TRBV6-2 or TRBV6-3 to TRBJ1-5, with 9 bases fitting TRBD1. The CDR3 spans 16 residues. J gave up 4 bases and V 8 bases, and 12 bases lay outside the gene matches. Per germline, CDR1 MNHEY and CDR2 SVGEGT. The CDR3: CASGKRDRARNQPQHF. CDR3 in DNA: TGTGCCAGCGGCAAGAGGGACAGGGCGAGGAATCAGCCCCAGCATTTT.